These 18 T cell receptor beta chains share one sample of origin, sequenced in a study of Ad26.COV2.S vaccination and SARS-CoV-2 variants. Repertoires were generated with immunoSEQ multiplex PCR, while TCRdb's copy carries only in-frame clones and drops some. Altogether 400,000 or so clones are present, 80% to 90% being singletons, with the ten largest covering under 3.5%. The treatment was: over 15 received Ad26.COV2.S at low or high dose, single or two shots; about 5 received placebo; per-sample allocation not given. Specimens were obtained on day 63 following the first vaccine or placebo injection. Sample: peripheral blood, taken in a trial of Ad26.COV2.S vaccine versus placebo. The receptors derive from a person aged 18-65 years who received the Ad26.COV2.S COVID-19 vaccine or a placebo.

This chain joins TRBV5-4 and TRBJ1-6; D remains ambiguous. Trimming pared 4 bases from V and 10 bases from J, leaving 12 bases between. The CDR3 has 13 residues. The germline CDR1 and CDR2 sequences are SGHNT and YYREEE (reference sequence). The CDR3 DNA reads as TGTGCCAGCAGCCGAACTACTGGGTCACCCCTCCACTTT. Translation: CASSRTTGSPLHF.

The J gene is TRBJ1-4, the V gene TRBV4-1; no firm D call. The CDR3 loop spans 13 amino acids. CDR1 and CDR2 from the germline V gene are MGHRA and YSYEKL. The V and J ends lost 1 base and 13 bases respectively, with 13 bases between them. DNA for the CDR3: TGCGCCAGCAGCCAAGTGGGGTCGGGAGTACTGTTTTTT. Amino acids: CASSQVGSGVLFF.

The V and J genes are TRBV3-1 (or the pseudogene TRBV3-2) and TRBJ2-7; no clear D gene. The CDR3 runs 11 residues. Trimming removed 4 bases from V and 0 bases from J, with 1 base in between. CDR1 is LGHDT and CDR2 is YNNKEL in the germline V gene (reference sequence). CDR3 amino acids: CASSLSYEQYF. CDR3 sequence (DNA): TGTGCCAGCAGCCTCTCCTACGAGCAGTACTTC.

V usage is TRBV7-9 and J usage is TRBJ1-4, with D perhaps TRBD1 (5 bases). V lost 3 bases and J lost 5, with 16 bases in between. This CDR3 spans 16 amino acids. CDR1 and CDR2 (germline): SEHNR, FQNEAQ (reference sequence). The CDR3 DNA sequence: TGTGCCAGCAGCTTCCCGAGGTCAGGGAACAATGAAAAACTGTTTTTT. Protein sequence: CASSFPRSGNNEKLFF.

The rearrangement joins TRBV29-1 to TRBJ2-2; either TRBD1 or TRBD2 may supply D (5 bases each). CDR1 is SQVTM and CDR2 is ANQGSEA in the germline V gene. V lost 5 bases to trimming and J lost 2 bases, with 18 bases between them. The CDR3 has 16 residues. For the CDR3, the DNA is TGCAGCGTTCCGACGGCCGGGACGGCCAACACCGGGGAGCTGTTTTTT. Protein: CSVPTAGTANTGELFF.

The chain recombines TRBV6-6 with TRBJ2-7; 7 nucleotides match TRBD2. This CDR3 has 15 amino acids. Trimming at V came to 5 bases and at J to 0 bases, leaving 7 bases not matched to a gene. Germline V gene data show CDR1 as MNHNY and CDR2 as SVGAGI (reference sequence). DNA for the CDR3: TGTGCCAGCAGTACTACCGGGGGGTCCTCCTACGAGCAGTACTTC. Translated: CASSTTGGSSYEQYF.

V usage is TRBV11-2 and J usage is TRBJ2-7; D ambiguous. The germline V gene has CDR1 SGHAT and CDR2 FQNNGV. Trimming removed 3 bases from V and 4 bases from J, with 16 bases in between. The CDR3 spans 15 residues. The CDR3 DNA follows: TGTGCCAGCAGCTTGACATGGAGAGGTAAGTACGAGCAGTACTTC. It translates to CASSLTWRGKYEQYF.

J is TRBJ1-3 and V is TRBV6-5; D call uncertain. The CDR3 has 15 amino acids. The V end lost 0 bases, the J end lost 5 bases, and 11 bases lay between the germline ends. Germline V gives CDR1 MNHEY, CDR2 SVGAGI. The CDR3 DNA reads TGTGCCAGCAGTTACTCGATTTCCACAAGAAACACCATATATTTT. It encodes CASSYSISTRNTIYF.

The rearrangement joins TRBV7-9 to TRBJ2-5, with a possible D match to TRBD2 (6 bases). CDR1 is SEHNR, CDR2 FQNEAQ, per germline (reference sequence). V was clipped by 4 bases and J by 5 bases, with 17 bases between them. The CDR3 is made up of 15 amino acids. The CDR3 region has the DNA TGTGCCAGCAGCTCCCCTTCGGGGGTCTGGGAGACCCAGTACTTC. Its protein is CASSSPSGVWETQYF.

This chain uses TRBV15 with TRBJ1-1; possibly TRBD1 for D (6 bases). Germline V CDR1 and CDR2: LNHNV, YYDKDF (reference sequence). The CDR3 length is 14 residues. Trimming shortened V by 6 bases and J by 1 base, and 12 bases separated the two germline ends. CDR3 residues: CATRKTGENTEAFF. The DNA of the CDR3 is TGTGCCACCAGAAAGACAGGTGAGAACACTGAAGCTTTCTTT.

This chain connects TRBV7-8 to TRBJ1-2, with a tentative D call TRBD1 (6 bases). V lost 5 bases, J lost 0 bases, and 10 bases lay in between. Looked up from germline, CDR1 is SGHVS and CDR2 is FQNEAQ. This CDR3 region has 14 residues. The DNA for the CDR3 is TGTGCCAGCAGCCGGACAGTATCTAACTATGGCTACACCTTC. This codes for CASSRTVSNYGYTF. Supplemented by reference TRBV7-8 and TRBJ1-2, the full variable domain reads GAGVSQSPRYKVAKRGQDVALRCDPISGHVSLFWYQQALGQGPEFLTYFQNEAQLDKSGLPSDRFFAERPEGSVSTLKIQRTQQEDSAVYLCASSRTVSNYGYTFGSGTRLTVV.

The chain couples TRBV29-1 to TRBJ1-1, with 7 nucleotides matching TRBD1. Germline assignment: CDR1 SQVTM and CDR2 ANQGSEA. The junction had 8 bases not matched to a gene; V was cut back by 7 bases and J by 0 bases. The CDR3 is 14 residues long. The DNA for the CDR3 is TGCAGCGCAAAGGGACAGAGTATGAACACTGAAGCTTTCTTT. This gives the protein CSAKGQSMNTEAFF.

Worth noting for this clone: At the DNA level, this CDR3 is encoded by other sequences in the same sample as well. The V gene is TRBV11-2, the J gene TRBJ1-1; D is ambiguous. Germline CDR1 and CDR2: SGHAT and FQNNGV. The CDR3 loop spans 13 amino acids. The ends were cut back, 0 bases at V and 5 bases at J, with 7 bases in the middle. CDR3 sequence (DNA): TGTGCCAGCAGCTTAGATCGGGGTACTGAAGCTTTCTTT. This gives the protein CASSLDRGTEAFF. The whole variable domain, remainder taken from reference TRBV11-2 and TRBJ1-1, is EAGVAQSPRYKIIEKRQSVAFWCNPISGHATLYWYQQILGQGPKLLIQFQNNGVVDDSQLPKDRFSAERLKGVDSTLKIQPAKLEDSAVYLCASSLDRGTEAFFGQGTRLTVV.

The chain joins TRBV7-9 to TRBJ1-5, with 7 bases aligning to TRBD1. V shed 10 bases, J shed 4 bases, and the junction held 4 bases outside the gene matches. The CDR3 is 12 residues long. Germline loops: CDR1 SEHNR, CDR2 FQNEAQ (reference sequence). The DNA of the CDR3 is TGTGCCATTACAGGGGAAAATCAGCCCCAGCATTTT. Translated, it gives CAITGENQPQHF.

The V call is TRBV9, the J call TRBJ1-2; D call uncertain. V was cut by 2 bases and J by 2 bases, with 16 bases left in between. CDR3 length: 16 amino acids. CDR1 is SGDLS, CDR2 YYNGEE, per germline. The CDR3 DNA reads TGTGCCAGCAGCGTGGCGTCCACGCCAAAAAACTATGGCTACACCTTC. This gives the protein CASSVASTPKNYGYTF. Together with reference TRBV9 and TRBJ1-2, the CDR3 gives the full variable domain: DSGVTQTPKHLITATGQRVTLRCSPRSGDLSVYWYQQSLDQGLQFLIQYYNGEERAKGNILERFSAQQFPDLHSELNLSSLELGDSALYFCASSVASTPKNYGYTFGSGTRLTVV.

This chain uses TRBV6-6 with TRBJ2-7; D is unclear. CDR1 and CDR2 from the germline V gene are MNHNY and SVGAGI (reference sequence). The CDR3 extends over 14 amino acids. The V gene lost 1 base and the J gene lost 2 bases, with 9 bases spanning the gap. In DNA form, the CDR3 reads TGTGCCAGCAGTTACTACCACGACCCCTACGAGCAGTACTTC. This translates into CASSYYHDPYEQYF.

The J gene is TRBJ1-3, the V gene TRBV6-5, with TRBD1 matching over 8 bases. Germline-derived CDR1 and CDR2 are MNHEY and SVGAGI. The CDR3 is 15 residues long. J was trimmed by 0 bases and V by 6 bases; bases with no gene match: 4. The CDR3 here is CASSGQGSSGNTIYF. The CDR3 DNA reads as TGTGCCAGCAGCGGACAGGGTTCCTCTGGAAACACCATATATTTT.

This chain uses TRBV6-5 with TRBJ1-6; no clear D. The V and J ends lost 6 bases and 10 bases respectively, with 19 bases between them. This CDR3 has 15 amino acids. In germline, CDR1 is MNHEY, CDR2 SVGAGI. The CDR3 DNA reads as TGTGCCAGCAGATCCAGTCCCGAAAGAATATCACCCCTCCACTTT. Translating gives CASRSSPERISPLHF.